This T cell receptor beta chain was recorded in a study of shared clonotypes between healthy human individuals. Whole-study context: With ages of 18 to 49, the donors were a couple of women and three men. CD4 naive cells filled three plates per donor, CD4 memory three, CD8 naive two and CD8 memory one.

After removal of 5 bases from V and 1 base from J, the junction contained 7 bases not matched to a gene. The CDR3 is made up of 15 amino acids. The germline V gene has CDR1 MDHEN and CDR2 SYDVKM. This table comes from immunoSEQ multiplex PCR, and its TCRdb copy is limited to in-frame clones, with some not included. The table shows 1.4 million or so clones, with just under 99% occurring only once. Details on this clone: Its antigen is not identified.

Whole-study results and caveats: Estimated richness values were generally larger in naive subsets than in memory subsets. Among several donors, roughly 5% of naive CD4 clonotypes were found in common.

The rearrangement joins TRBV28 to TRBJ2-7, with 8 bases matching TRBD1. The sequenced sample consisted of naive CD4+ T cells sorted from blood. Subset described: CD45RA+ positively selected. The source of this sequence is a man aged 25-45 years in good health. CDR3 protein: CASSSTGGPSYEQYF. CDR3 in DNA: TGTGCCAGCAGTAGCACAGGGGGACCTTCCTACGAGCAGTACTTC. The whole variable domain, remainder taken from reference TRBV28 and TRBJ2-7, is DVKVTQSSRYLVKRTGEKVFLECVQDMDHENMFWYRQDPGLGLRLIYFSYDVKMKEKGDIPEGYSVSREKKERFSLILESASTNQTSMYLCASSSTGGPSYEQYFGPGTRLTVT.